A selection of T cell receptor beta chains follows, all from one sample in a study of blood T cell repertoires in COVID-19. Clones were sequenced by immunoSEQ multiplex PCR, and TCRdb holds only the in-frame ones, with some missing. The sample records roughly 100,000 clones, 80% to 95% being singletons. The sequenced sample was peripheral blood. The origin of the receptors is a woman aged 50 to 60 with COVID-19, enrolled during active disease. Each CDR3 is given with its conserved first and last residue. Fields, in order: D gene, V gene, J gene, clone size, CDR3 protein, CDR3 DNA. The D gene is left open where the match is weak. Not all rows give a size; the values are once, few, many and, for expanded clones, a class.

>NA|TRBV10-3|TRBJ2-3|NA
CAISEGGAGTDTQYF
TGTGCCATCAGTGAGGGGGGGGCCGGCACAGATACGCAGTATTTT
>NA|TRBV19|TRBJ2-1|NA
CASSAGLAYNEQFF
TGTGCCAGTAGTGCGGGACTCGCCTACAATGAGCAGTTCTTC
>TRBD2|TRBV7-8|TRBJ2-5|NA
CASSLGAGVQETQYF
TGTGCCAGCAGCTTAGGTGCGGGGGTACAAGAGACCCAGTACTTC
>NA|TRBV11-3|TRBJ2-3|NA
CASSFSGGTDTQYF
TGTGCCAGCAGCTTTAGCGGCGGCACAGATACGCAGTATTTT
>NA|TRBV4-1|TRBJ2-1|NA
CASSLRGSSYNEQFF
TGCGCCAGCAGTCTCAGGGGAAGCTCCTACAATGAGCAGTTCTTC
>NA|TRBV18|TRBJ1-4|NA
CASSPPDRSSEKLFF
TGTGCCAGCTCACCACCTGACAGGAGTAGTGAAAAACTGTTTTTT
>TRBD1|TRBV2|TRBJ1-2|NA
CASGRTGKEYGYTF
TGTGCCAGTGGCAGGACAGGGAAGGAATATGGCTACACCTTC
>NA|TRBV7-9|TRBJ2-1|NA
CASSPSGGAGFF
TGTGCCAGCAGTCCAAGTGGGGGAGCGGGGTTCTTC
>NA|TRBV7-2|TRBJ2-3|NA
CASSFAGGRTDTQYF
TGTGCCAGCAGCTTCGCTGGGGGGAGGACAGATACGCAGTATTTT
>NA|TRBV19|TRBJ2-5|NA
CASSIGARGSQETQYF
TGTGCCAGTAGTATAGGTGCCAGGGGATCCCAAGAGACCCAGTACTTC
>NA|TRBV5-4|TRBJ2-5|NA
CASSLDNHQETQYF
TGTGCCAGCAGCTTGGACAACCACCAAGAGACCCAGTACTTC
>NA|TRBV5-4|TRBJ2-7|NA
CASSPGDEQYF
TGTGCCAGCAGCCCGGGAGACGAGCAGTACTTC
>NA|TRBV9|TRBJ1-2|once
CASERGSGYTF
TGTGCCAGCGAAAGAGGGTCGGGCTACACCTTC
>TRBD2|TRBV5-1|TRBJ2-3|NA
CASSRGGLLSTDTQYF
TGCGCCAGCAGCCGGGGGGGACTCCTTAGCACAGATACGCAGTATTTT
>TRBD1|TRBV7-8|TRBJ1-4|NA
CASSKGQSYEKLFF
TGTGCCAGCAGCAAGGGACAGAGCTATGAAAAACTGTTTTTT
>NA|TRBV5-1|TRBJ2-2|once
CASAVGVTGELFF
TGCGCCTCCGCGGTAGGGGTCACCGGGGAGCTGTTTTTT
>NA|TRBV29-1|TRBJ1-1|NA
CSVARVNTEAFF
TGCAGCGTTGCTCGAGTGAACACTGAAGCTTTCTTT
>TRBD1|TRBV7-7|TRBJ1-1|NA
CASSLVTKAGGKLMNTEAFF
TGTGCCAGCAGCTTAGTTACGAAGGCAGGGGGCAAGTTAATGAACACTGAAGCTTTCTTT
>TRBD1|TRBV3-1/TRBV3-2|TRBJ2-2|NA
CASSQIRGQGIVTGELFF
TGTGCCAGCAGCCAAATAAGGGGACAGGGTATCGTAACCGGGGAGCTGTTTTTT
>NA|TRBV18|TRBJ2-3|once
CASSPPQAQTTDTQYF
TGTGCCAGCTCACCACCGCAGGCCCAAACCACAGATACGCAGTATTTT
>NA|TRBV24-1|TRBJ1-5|once
CATSDISGNQPQHF
TGTGCCACCAGTGATATCAGCGGCAATCAGCCCCAGCATTTT
>NA|TRBV3-1/TRBV3-2|TRBJ2-5|NA
CASSPLGFSVHQQETQYF
TGTGCCAGCAGCCCCTTGGGCTTTAGTGTTCACCAACAAGAGACCCAGTACTTC
>TRBD1|TRBV19|TRBJ2-6|NA
CASSPQGAGANVLTF
TGTGCCAGTAGTCCCCAGGGGGCTGGGGCCAACGTCCTGACTTTC
>NA|TRBV30|TRBJ2-2|once
CAWSVGGPGELFF
TGTGCCTGGAGTGTAGGTGGGCCCGGGGAGCTGTTTTTT
>NA|TRBV19|TRBJ2-2|NA
CASTFQAYTGELFF
TGTGCCAGTACGTTCCAGGCGTACACCGGGGAGCTGTTTTTT
>NA|TRBV24-1|TRBJ1-5|NA
CAPHKSNQPQHF
TGTGCCCCACACAAGAGCAATCAGCCCCAGCATTTT
>NA|TRBV6-1|TRBJ2-3|NA
CASSEQANTQYF
TGTGCCAGCAGTGAACAAGCGAATACGCAGTATTTT
>NA|TRBV7-9|TRBJ2-7|once
CASSPNPGGYEQYF
TGTGCCAGCAGCCCGAACCCTGGGGGGTACGAGCAGTACTTC
>NA|TRBV30|TRBJ1-2|NA
CAWSEQGNGYTF
TGTGCCTGGAGTGAACAGGGTAATGGCTACACCTTC
>NA|TRBV5-5|TRBJ2-3|NA
CASSSPGLSTDTQYF
TGTGCCAGCAGCTCGCCGGGACTCTCCACAGATACGCAGTATTTT
>TRBD1|TRBV11-2|TRBJ2-4|NA
CASSLDSDRGRAKNIQYF
TGTGCCAGCAGCTTAGATTCGGACAGGGGGCGAGCCAAAAACATTCAGTACTTC
>TRBD1|TRBV7-2|TRBJ2-1|NA
CASSSRDSSYNEQFF
TGTGCCAGCAGCTCCCGGGACAGCTCCTACAATGAGCAGTTCTTC
>TRBD2|TRBV6-2/TRBV6-3|TRBJ2-1|NA
CASSGAGTSGGDEQFF
TGTGCCAGCAGCGGCGCTGGGACTAGCGGGGGGGATGAGCAGTTCTTC
>TRBD1|TRBV19|TRBJ2-2|NA
CASSINRGRSDTGELFF
TGTGCCAGTAGTATAAACAGGGGGCGGTCGGACACCGGGGAGCTGTTTTTT
>NA|TRBV2|TRBJ1-1|NA
CASSSLGGNTEAFF
TGTGCCAGCAGCTCTCTAGGGGGGAACACTGAAGCTTTCTTT
>NA|TRBV5-6|TRBJ2-5|NA
CASRKAGVETQYF
TGTGCCAGCAGAAAGGCAGGGGTTGAGACCCAGTACTTC
>TRBD2|TRBV30|TRBJ2-5|NA
CAWSGTSLETQYF
TGTGCCTGGAGTGGGACTAGTCTTGAGACCCAGTACTTC
>NA|TRBV29-1|TRBJ2-1|NA
CSVERYEQFF
TGCAGCGTTGAGAGATATGAGCAGTTCTTC
>TRBD1|TRBV27|TRBJ2-1|few
CASSPPDRDEQFF
TGTGCCAGCAGTCCCCCGGACAGGGATGAGCAGTTCTTC
>NA|TRBV6-5|TRBJ2-7|NA
CASSHRQAYEQYF
TGTGCCAGCAGCCACCGACAGGCCTACGAGCAGTACTTC
>TRBD1|TRBV14|TRBJ1-4|once
CARSGQYEKLFF
TGTGCCAGGTCGGGACAGTATGAAAAACTGTTTTTT
>NA|TRBV30|TRBJ2-3|NA
CAWRGRGAGVTDTQYF
TGTGCCTGGAGGGGGAGAGGGGCAGGGGTGACAGATACGCAGTATTTT
>NA|TRBV9|TRBJ2-7|NA
CASSVGGRGYEQYF
TGTGCCAGCAGCGTAGGAGGACGGGGCTACGAGCAGTACTTC
>NA|TRBV18|TRBJ2-3|NA
CASSPLAQVADTQYF
TGTGCCAGCTCACCCTTAGCGCAGGTTGCAGATACGCAGTATTTT
>TRBD2|TRBV11-2|TRBJ2-3|NA
CASSQLPRPRGGPPQYF
TGTGCCAGCAGCCAACTCCCTCGACCACGGGGGGGTCCCCCGCAGTATTTT
>NA|TRBV5-1|TRBJ2-3|NA
CASSSTGHLLTDTQYF
TGCGCCAGCAGCTCCACAGGACACCTACTCACAGATACGCAGTATTTT
>TRBD1|TRBV23-1|TRBJ1-4|few
CASRPNQESGQGGEKLFF
TGCGCCAGCAGACCCAATCAGGAGTCAGGACAGGGCGGAGAAAAACTGTTTTTT
>NA|TRBV19|TRBJ1-3|NA
CASSREGGSSGNTIYF
TGTGCCAGTAGTAGGGAGGGTGGAAGCTCTGGAAACACCATATATTTT
>NA|TRBV6-5|TRBJ2-2|NA
CASSYDWNTGELFF
TGTGCCAGCAGTTACGACTGGAACACCGGGGAGCTGTTTTTT
>NA|TRBV21-1|TRBJ1-5|NA
CASSPVGGRNQPQHF
TGTGCCAGCAGCCCGGTAGGGGGCCGGAATCAGCCCCAGCATTTT
>TRBD1|TRBV11-3|TRBJ1-2|NA
CASSPHSDRDREVDGYTF
TGTGCCAGCAGCCCACATTCGGACAGGGACAGGGAAGTGGATGGCTACACCTTC
>NA|TRBV7-8|TRBJ1-2|NA
CASSLFGREDGYTF
TGTGCCAGCAGCTTATTTGGCAGAGAGGATGGCTACACCTTC
>NA|TRBV6-1|TRBJ1-5|once
CASSEVTGYRNQPQHF
TGTGCCAGCAGTGAAGTAACAGGGTACAGGAATCAGCCCCAGCATTTT
>NA|TRBV10-1|TRBJ2-2|NA
CASSEHEFTGELFF
TGCGCCAGCAGTGAGCACGAGTTTACCGGGGAGCTGTTTTTT
>TRBD1|TRBV6-4|TRBJ2-7|NA
CARAGQGPSWKYF
TGTGCCAGGGCGGGACAGGGGCCTTCATGGAAGTACTTC
>TRBD1|TRBV18|TRBJ1-5|NA
CASSPGQGVIQPQHF
TGTGCCAGCTCTCCGGGACAGGGGGTAATTCAGCCCCAGCATTTT
>NA|TRBV5-1|TRBJ1-2|NA
CASSLAGYGYTF
TGCGCCAGCAGCTTGGCAGGGTATGGCTACACCTTC